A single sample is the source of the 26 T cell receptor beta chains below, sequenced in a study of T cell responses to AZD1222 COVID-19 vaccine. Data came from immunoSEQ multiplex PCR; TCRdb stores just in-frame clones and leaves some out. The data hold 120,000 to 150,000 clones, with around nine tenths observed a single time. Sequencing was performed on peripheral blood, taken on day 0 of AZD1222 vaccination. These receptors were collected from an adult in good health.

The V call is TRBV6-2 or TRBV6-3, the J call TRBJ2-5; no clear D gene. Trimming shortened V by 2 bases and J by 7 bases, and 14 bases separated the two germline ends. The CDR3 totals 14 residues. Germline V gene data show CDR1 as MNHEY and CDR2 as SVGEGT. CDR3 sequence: CASSYLLETGTQYF. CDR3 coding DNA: TGTGCCAGCAGTTACCTCCTTGAGACGGGGACCCAGTACTTC.

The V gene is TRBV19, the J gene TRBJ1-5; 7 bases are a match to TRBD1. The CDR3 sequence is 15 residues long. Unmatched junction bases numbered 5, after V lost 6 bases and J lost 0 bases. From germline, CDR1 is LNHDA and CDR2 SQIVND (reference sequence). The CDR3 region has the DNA TGTGCCAGTAGCCCGACAGGGATTAGCAATCAGCCCCAGCATTTT. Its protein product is CASSPTGISNQPQHF.

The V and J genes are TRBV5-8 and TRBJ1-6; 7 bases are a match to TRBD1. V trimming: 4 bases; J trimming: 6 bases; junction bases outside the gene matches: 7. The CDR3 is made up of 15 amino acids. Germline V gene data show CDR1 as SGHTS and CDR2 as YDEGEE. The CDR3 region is CASSNQDRLNSPLHF. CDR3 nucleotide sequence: TGTGCCAGCAGCAACCAGGACAGGCTTAATTCACCCCTCCACTTT.

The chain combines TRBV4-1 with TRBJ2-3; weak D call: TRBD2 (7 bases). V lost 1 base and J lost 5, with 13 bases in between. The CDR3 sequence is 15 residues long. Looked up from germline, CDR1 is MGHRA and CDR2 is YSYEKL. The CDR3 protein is CASSQGWGGRDTQYF. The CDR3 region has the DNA TGCGCCAGCAGCCAAGGGTGGGGGGGCAGAGATACGCAGTATTTT.

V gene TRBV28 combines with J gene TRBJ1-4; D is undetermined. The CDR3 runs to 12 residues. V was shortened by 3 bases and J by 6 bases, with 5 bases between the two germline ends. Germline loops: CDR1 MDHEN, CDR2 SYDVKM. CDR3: CASSLVDEKLFF. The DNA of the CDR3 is TGTGCCAGCAGTTTGGTGGATGAAAAACTGTTTTTT.

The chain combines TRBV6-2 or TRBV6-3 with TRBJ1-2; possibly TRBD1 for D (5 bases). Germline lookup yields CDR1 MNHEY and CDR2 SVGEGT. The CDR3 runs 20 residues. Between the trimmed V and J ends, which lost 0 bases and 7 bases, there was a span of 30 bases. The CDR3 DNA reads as TGTGCCAGCAGTTACTCGATCTGGTCAATTGGGGGATCTTACGATCTTGGCTACACCTTC. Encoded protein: CASSYSIWSIGGSYDLGYTF.

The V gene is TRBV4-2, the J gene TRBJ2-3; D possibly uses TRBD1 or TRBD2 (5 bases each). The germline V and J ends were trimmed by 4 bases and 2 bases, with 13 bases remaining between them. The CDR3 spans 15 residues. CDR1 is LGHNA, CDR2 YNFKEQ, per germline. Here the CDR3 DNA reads TGTGCCAGCAGCCCAGGTGCAGGGACCACAGATACGCAGTATTTT. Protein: CASSPGAGTTDTQYF.

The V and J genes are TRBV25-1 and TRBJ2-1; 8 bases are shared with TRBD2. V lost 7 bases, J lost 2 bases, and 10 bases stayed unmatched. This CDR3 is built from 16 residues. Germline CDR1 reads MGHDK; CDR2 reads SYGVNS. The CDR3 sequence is CASNEAGLETYNEQFF. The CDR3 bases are TGTGCCAGCAACGAAGCGGGACTAGAGACCTACAATGAGCAGTTCTTC.

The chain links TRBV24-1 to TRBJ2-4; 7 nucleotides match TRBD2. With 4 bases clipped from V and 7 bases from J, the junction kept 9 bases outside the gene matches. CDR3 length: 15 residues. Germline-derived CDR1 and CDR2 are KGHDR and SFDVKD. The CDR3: CATSEPAGSGNIQYF. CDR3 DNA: TGTGCCACCAGTGAGCCAGCGGGATCGGGTAACATTCAGTACTTC.

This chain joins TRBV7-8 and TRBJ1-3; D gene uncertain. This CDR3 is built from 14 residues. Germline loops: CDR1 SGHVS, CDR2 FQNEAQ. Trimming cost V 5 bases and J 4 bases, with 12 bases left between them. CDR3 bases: TGTGCCAGCAGCGCGAGGGAGGGAGGAAACACCATATATTTT. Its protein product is CASSAREGGNTIYF.

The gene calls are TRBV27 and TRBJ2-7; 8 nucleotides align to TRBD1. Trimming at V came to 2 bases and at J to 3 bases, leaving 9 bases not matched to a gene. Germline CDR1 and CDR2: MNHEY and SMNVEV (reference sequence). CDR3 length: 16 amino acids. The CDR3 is CASSLQGQGGHYEQYF. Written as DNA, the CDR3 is TGTGCCAGCAGTTTACAAGGACAGGGCGGTCACTACGAGCAGTACTTC.

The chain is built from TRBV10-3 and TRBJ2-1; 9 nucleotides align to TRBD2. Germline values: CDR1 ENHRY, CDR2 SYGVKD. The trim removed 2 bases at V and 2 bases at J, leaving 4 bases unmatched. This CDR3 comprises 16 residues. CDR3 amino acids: CAISETERGAYNEQFF. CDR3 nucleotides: TGTGCCATCAGTGAGACAGAGCGGGGGGCCTACAATGAGCAGTTCTTC.

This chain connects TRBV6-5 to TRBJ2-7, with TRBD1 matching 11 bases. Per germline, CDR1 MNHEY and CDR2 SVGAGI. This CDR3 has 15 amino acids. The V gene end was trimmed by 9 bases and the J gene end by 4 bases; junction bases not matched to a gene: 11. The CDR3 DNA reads TGTGCCAGTTTAAGAGGACAGGGGGCGGGATACGAGCAGTACTTC. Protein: CASLRGQGAGYEQYF.

CDR3 DNA sequence: TGTGCCAGTAGCTTATATGGCCATATGGGGTACCAGCCCCAGCATTTT. Its protein is CASSLYGHMGYQPQHF. The V gene is TRBV19, the J gene TRBJ1-5, with unresolved D. Germline V CDR1 and CDR2: LNHDA, SQIVND (reference sequence). This CDR3 is built from 16 residues. The ends were cut back, 6 bases at V and 7 bases at J, with 22 bases in the middle.

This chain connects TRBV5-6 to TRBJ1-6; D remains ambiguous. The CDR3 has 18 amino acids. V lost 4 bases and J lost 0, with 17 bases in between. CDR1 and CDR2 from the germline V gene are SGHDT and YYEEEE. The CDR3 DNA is TGTGCCAGCAGCGCCATGGCGGGCGCGAGCTCCTATAATTCACCCCTCCACTTT. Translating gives CASSAMAGASSYNSPLHF.

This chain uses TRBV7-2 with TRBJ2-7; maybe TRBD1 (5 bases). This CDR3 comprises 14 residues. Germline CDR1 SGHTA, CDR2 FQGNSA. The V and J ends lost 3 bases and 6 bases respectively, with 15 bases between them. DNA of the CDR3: TGTGCCAGCAGCTTCCAGGGCCAACGTCCCGAGCAGTACTTC. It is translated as CASSFQGQRPEQYF.

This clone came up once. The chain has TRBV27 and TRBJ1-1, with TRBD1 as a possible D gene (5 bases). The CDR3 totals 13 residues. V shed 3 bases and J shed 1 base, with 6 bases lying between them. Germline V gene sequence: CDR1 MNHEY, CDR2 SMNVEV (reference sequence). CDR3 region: CASSFQGNTEAFF. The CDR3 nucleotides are TGTGCCAGCAGTTTCCAGGGGAACACTGAAGCTTTCTTT.

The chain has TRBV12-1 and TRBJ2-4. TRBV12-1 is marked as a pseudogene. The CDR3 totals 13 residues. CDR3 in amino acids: CASIGKSQNIQYF. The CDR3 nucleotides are TGTGCCAGCATTGGCAAGAGCCAAAACATTCAGTACTTC.

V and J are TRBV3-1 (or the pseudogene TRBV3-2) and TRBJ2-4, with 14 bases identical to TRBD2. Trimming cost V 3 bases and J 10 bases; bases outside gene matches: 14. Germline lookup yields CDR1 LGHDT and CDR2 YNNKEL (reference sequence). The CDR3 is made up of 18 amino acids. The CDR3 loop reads CASSHRKTGTSGRYIQYF. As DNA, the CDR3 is TGTGCCAGCAGCCACAGAAAAACCGGGACTAGCGGGAGATATATTCAGTACTTC.

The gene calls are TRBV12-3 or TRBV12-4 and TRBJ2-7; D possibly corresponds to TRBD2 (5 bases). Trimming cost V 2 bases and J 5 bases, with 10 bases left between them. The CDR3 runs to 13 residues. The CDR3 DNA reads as TGTGCCAGCAGTTTACGGGGTTTCAACGAGCAGTACTTC. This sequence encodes CASSLRGFNEQYF.

The CDR3 DNA is TGTGCCAGCAGTTGGTCTCACGGGGCAACTAATGAAAAACTGTTTTTT. Residues: CASSWSHGATNEKLFF. V is TRBV6-5 and J is TRBJ1-4; D is uncertain. Germline V gene data show CDR1 as MNHEY and CDR2 as SVGAGI. Trimming took off 4 bases at V and 0 bases at J, with 12 bases between the two ends. The CDR3 sequence is 16 residues long.

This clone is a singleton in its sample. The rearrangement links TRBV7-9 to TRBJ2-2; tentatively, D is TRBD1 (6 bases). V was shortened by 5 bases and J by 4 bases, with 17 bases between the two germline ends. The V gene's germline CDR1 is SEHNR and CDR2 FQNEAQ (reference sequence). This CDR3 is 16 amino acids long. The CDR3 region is CASSPPRGILTGELFF. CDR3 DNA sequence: TGTGCCAGCAGCCCGCCCAGGGGTATACTCACCGGGGAGCTGTTTTTT. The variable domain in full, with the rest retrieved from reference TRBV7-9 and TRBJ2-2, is DTGVSQNPRHKITKRGQNVTFRCDPISEHNRLYWYRQTLGQGPEFLTYFQNEAQLEKSRLLSDRFSAERPKGSFSTLEIQRTEQGDSAMYLCASSPPRGILTGELFFGEGSRLTVL.

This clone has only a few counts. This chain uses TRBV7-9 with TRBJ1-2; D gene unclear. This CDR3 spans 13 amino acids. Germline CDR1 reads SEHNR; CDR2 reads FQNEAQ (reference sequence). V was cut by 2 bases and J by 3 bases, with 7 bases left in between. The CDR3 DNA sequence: TGTGCCAGCAGCTTATATTTTGACTATGGCTACACCTTC. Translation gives CASSLYFDYGYTF.

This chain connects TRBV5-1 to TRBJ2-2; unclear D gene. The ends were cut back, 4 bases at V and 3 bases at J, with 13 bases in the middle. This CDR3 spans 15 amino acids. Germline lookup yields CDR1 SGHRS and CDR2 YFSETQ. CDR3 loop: CASSLRRIDTGELFF. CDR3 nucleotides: TGCGCCAGCAGCCTCAGGCGTATCGACACCGGGGAGCTGTTTTTT.

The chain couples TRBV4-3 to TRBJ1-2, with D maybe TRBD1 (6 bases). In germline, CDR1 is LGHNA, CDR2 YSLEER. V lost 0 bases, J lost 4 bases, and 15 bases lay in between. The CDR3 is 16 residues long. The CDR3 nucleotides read TGCGCCAGCAGCCAAGATGCGCGGGGGCGCAGCTATGGCTACACCTTC. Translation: CASSQDARGRSYGYTF.

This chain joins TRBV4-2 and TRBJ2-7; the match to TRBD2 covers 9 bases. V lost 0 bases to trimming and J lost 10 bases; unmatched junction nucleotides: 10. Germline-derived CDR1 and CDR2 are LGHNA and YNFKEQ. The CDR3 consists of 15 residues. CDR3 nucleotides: TGTGCCAGCAGCCAAGATACTAATAGCGGGAGAGGTCAGTACTTC. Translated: CASSQDTNSGRGQYF.